The clone carrying this T cell receptor (beta chain) was recorded once. Repertoires were generated with immunoSEQ multiplex PCR, while TCRdb's copy carries only in-frame clones and drops some. In the table there are just over 300,000 clones, 75% to 90% of which are singletons. Living in about two dozen US areas, the participants were between 18 and 89 years of age. With 0 bases removed from V and 4 bases from J, the gap between germline ends came to 20 bases. CDR3 size: 18 residues. The germline V gene encodes CDR1 SGHTS and CDR2 YDEGEE. These data come from a study of blood T cell repertoires in COVID-19. As for the study in general: Acute-phase and convalescent COVID-19 samples originated in the United States, Italy and Spain.

Specimen: PBMCs or T cells enriched from blood (not recorded which). The J gene is TRBJ2-1, the V gene TRBV5-8; D unclear. The clonotype was recovered from a woman aged 40-49 years who had recovered from COVID-19. CDR3 region: CASSLGLRRRLTYNEQFF. For the CDR3, the DNA is TGTGCCAGCAGCTTGGGACTGCGTCGGCGTCTTACTTACAATGAGCAGTTCTTC.